The entry that follows covers one TCR beta chain sequence. Its target is unknown. This sample is drawn from a study of vaccination effects on CD4 cells after COVID-19. On the study more broadly: Before sequencing took place, the ViraFEST assay used viral peptide pools to expand antigen-specific CD4+ T cells. Median timing of post-vaccine samples was 72 days after the second dose.

Cells that had been cultured for roughly 9 days were the source of isolated CD4+ T cells. PCR confirmed that the person was infected with SARS-CoV-2 between March and December 2020. The vaccine given was either BNT162b2 or mRNA-1273, in two doses. Points from the study as a whole: Early post-infection timepoints were absent, and convalescent patients were few.

TCRdb keeps only in-frame clones here, not all; method: immunoSEQ multiplex PCR. Of 30,000 to 40,000 clones listed, around 79% were seen once; the top ten hold 5.5% to 8.5%. The clonotype was recovered from a human donor who had a prior SARS-CoV-2 infection. This specimen was CD4+ T cells from PBMCs cultured without peptide, taken after COVID-19 vaccination.

CDR3 coding DNA: TGTGCCAGCTCACCGGGACAGAACCAGCCCCAGCATTTT. It yields the protein CASSPGQNQPQHF. This chain joins TRBV18 and TRBJ1-5; 7 nucleotides agree with TRBD1. The CDR3 is made up of 13 amino acids. Trimming at V came to 3 bases and at J to 7 bases, leaving 3 bases not matched to a gene. The germline V gene encodes CDR1 KGHSH and CDR2 LQKENI. Drawing the rest from reference TRBV18 and TRBJ1-5, the complete variable domain is NAGVMQNPRHLVRRRGQEARLRCSPMKGHSHVYWYRQLPEEGLKFMVYLQKENIIDESGMPKERFSAEFPKEGPSILRIQQVVRGDSAAYFCASSPGQNQPQHFGDGTRLSIL.